This T cell receptor beta chain derives from a study of blood T cell repertoires in COVID-19. Clones were read by immunoSEQ multiplex PCR, and TCRdb kept only the in-frame ones, dropping some. The profile shows approximately 200,000 clones, around 83% of them singletons. The V gene lost 6 bases and the J gene lost 3 bases, with 18 bases spanning the gap. CDR1 is MNHEY, CDR2 SVGAGI, per germline. The CDR3 runs 15 residues. The source of this sequence is a woman in her forties or fifties with acute or convalescent COVID-19. The chain recombines TRBV6-5 with TRBJ2-7, with D unresolved. The sample was peripheral blood. The CDR3 loop reads CASRIKPGQNYEQYF. CDR3 nucleotide sequence: TGTGCCAGCAGGATCAAACCGGGTCAGAACTACGAGCAGTACTTC.